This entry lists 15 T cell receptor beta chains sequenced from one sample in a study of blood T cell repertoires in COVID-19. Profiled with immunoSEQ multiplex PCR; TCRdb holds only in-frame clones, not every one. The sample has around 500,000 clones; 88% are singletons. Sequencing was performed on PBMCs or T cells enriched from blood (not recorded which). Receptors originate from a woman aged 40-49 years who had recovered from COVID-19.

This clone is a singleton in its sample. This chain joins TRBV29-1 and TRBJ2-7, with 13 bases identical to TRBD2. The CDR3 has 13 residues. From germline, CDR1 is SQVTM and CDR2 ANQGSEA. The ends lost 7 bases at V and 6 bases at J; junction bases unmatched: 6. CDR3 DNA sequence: TGCAGCGCCGGGACTAGCGGGAACACCGAGCAGTACTTC. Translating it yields CSAGTSGNTEQYF.

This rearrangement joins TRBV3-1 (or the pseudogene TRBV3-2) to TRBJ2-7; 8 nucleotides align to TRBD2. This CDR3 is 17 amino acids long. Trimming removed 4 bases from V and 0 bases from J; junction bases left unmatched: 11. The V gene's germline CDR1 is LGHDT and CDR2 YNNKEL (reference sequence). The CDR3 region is CASSPGIAGSSSYEQYF. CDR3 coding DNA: TGTGCCAGCAGCCCCGGGATAGCGGGGTCAAGCTCCTACGAGCAGTACTTC.

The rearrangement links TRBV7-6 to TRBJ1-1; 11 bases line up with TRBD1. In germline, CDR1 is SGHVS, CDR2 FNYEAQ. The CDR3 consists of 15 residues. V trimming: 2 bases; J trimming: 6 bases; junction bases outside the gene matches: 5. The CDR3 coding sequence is TGTGCCAGCAGCTTACCTTTGGGACAGGGGGCTGAAGCTTTCTTT. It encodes CASSLPLGQGAEAFF.

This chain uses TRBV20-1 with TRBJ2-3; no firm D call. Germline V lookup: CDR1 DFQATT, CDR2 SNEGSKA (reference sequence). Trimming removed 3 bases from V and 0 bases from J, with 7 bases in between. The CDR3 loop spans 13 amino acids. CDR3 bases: TGCAGTGCTAGTGTCTTTAGCACAGATACGCAGTATTTT. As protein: CSASVFSTDTQYF.

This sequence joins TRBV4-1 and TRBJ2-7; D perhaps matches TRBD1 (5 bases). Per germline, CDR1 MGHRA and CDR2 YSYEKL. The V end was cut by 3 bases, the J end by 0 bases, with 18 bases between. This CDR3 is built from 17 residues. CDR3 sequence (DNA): TGCGCCAGCAGCCAGTCAGGGAACAGCGTAAGCTCCTACGAGCAGTACTTC. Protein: CASSQSGNSVSSYEQYF.

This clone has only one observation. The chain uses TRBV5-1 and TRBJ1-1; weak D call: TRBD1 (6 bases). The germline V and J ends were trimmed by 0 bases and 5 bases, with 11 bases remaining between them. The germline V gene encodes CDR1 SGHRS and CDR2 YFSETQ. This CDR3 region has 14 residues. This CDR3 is CASSLGGGRTEAFF. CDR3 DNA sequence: TGCGCCAGCAGCTTGGGAGGGGGAAGAACTGAAGCTTTCTTT.

CDR3 protein: CASSFSGQGRGGYTF. The CDR3, as DNA: TGTGCCAGCAGCTTCTCCGGGCAGGGCCGCGGAGGCTACACCTTC. J is TRBJ1-2 and V is TRBV7-2, with D tentatively TRBD1 (5 bases). V lost 3 bases and J lost 8, with 19 bases in between. The CDR3 is 15 residues long. CDR1 is SGHTA and CDR2 is FQGNSA in the germline V gene.

The CDR3 DNA is TGTGCCAGTAACTGGGGACTAGCGGGAGTGGGGAATGAGCAGTTCTTC. This gives the protein CASNWGLAGVGNEQFF. This chain joins TRBV19 and TRBJ2-1, with 14 bases that match TRBD2. V shed 7 bases, J shed 7 bases, and the junction held 9 bases outside the gene matches. Per the germline V gene, CDR1 is LNHDA and CDR2 is SQIVND (reference sequence). The CDR3 contains 16 residues.

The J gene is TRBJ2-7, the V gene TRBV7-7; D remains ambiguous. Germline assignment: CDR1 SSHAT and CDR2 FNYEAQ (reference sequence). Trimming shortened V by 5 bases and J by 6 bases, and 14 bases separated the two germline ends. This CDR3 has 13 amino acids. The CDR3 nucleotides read TGTGCCAGCAGCCCGCCTGCTAGTTTCGAGCAGTACTTC. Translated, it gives CASSPPASFEQYF.

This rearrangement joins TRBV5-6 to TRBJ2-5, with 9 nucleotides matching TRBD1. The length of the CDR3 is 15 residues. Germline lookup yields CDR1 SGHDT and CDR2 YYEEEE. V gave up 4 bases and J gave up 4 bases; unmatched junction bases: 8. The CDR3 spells CASSRGRQGVETQYF. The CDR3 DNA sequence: TGTGCCAGCAGCCGGGGGAGACAGGGGGTAGAGACCCAGTACTTC.

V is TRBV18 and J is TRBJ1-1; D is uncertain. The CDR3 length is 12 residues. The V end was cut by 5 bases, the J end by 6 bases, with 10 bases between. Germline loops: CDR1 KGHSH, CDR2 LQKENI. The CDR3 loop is CASSVGSAEAFF. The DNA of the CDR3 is TGTGCCAGCTCAGTCGGAAGCGCTGAAGCTTTCTTT.

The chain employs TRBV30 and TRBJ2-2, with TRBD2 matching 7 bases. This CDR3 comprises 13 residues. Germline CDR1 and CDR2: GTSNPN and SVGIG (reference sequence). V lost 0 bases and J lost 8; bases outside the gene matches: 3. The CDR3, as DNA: TGTGCCTGGAGTGTGGGGGGGGATGGGGAGCTGTTTTTT. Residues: CAWSVGGDGELFF.

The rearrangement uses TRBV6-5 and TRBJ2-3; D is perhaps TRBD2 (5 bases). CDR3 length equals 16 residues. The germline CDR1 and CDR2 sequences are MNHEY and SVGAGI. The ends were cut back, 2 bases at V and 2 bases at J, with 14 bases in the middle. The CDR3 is CASSYLRGKHTDTQYF. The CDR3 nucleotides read TGTGCCAGCAGTTACCTGCGAGGGAAACACACAGATACGCAGTATTTT.

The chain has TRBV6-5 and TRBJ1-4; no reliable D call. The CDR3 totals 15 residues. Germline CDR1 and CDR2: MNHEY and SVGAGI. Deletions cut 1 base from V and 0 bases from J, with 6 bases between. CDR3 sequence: CASSYFPATNEKLFF. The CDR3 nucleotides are TGTGCCAGCAGTTACTTCCCTGCAACTAATGAAAAACTGTTTTTT.

This CDR3 reads CASSPWTSTDTQYF. The CDR3 DNA sequence: TGTGCCAGCTCACCATGGACTAGCACAGATACGCAGTATTTT. The gene calls are TRBV18 and TRBJ2-3; D might be TRBD2 (5 bases). The germline CDR1 and CDR2 sequences are KGHSH and LQKENI. V lost 2 bases and J 0 bases, leaving 6 bases between the germline ends. The CDR3 loop spans 14 amino acids. Using reference TRBV18 and TRBJ2-3 for the parts outside the CDR3, the full variable domain is NAGVMQNPRHLVRRRGQEARLRCSPMKGHSHVYWYRQLPEEGLKFMVYLQKENIIDESGMPKERFSAEFPKEGPSILRIQQVVRGDSAAYFCASSPWTSTDTQYFGPGTRLTVL.